This note documents a single T cell receptor (beta chain) sequence. Participants reported their clinical history, and cohort assignment relied on those reports. Cohort 3 donors counted as recovered after two negative PCRs, clearance, or resolved symptoms. This entry comes from a study of blood T cell repertoires in COVID-19. Whole-study context: The cDNA or gDNA used as material had been derived from T cells, B-cell-depleted T cells, or PBMCs.

Per the authors' pipeline: Estimation of nucleated cell counts relied on the amplification of reference gene primers. Method: immunoSEQ multiplex PCR; TCRdb's copy keeps in-frame clones and lacks some. V and J calls plus clone size are reproduced from that table; the DNA served to infer D and trimming. The sample records around 200,000 clones, approximately 89% being singletons. There are 13 residues in the CDR3. V dropped 7 bases and J dropped 5; count of bases not matched to a gene: 4. Germline CDR1 reads ENHRY; CDR2 reads SYGVKD. The rearrangement links TRBV10-3 to TRBJ2-5; 10 bases fit TRBD2. The sample was PBMCs or T cells enriched from blood (not recorded which). The receptor's source is a woman in her late teens or twenties who had recovered from COVID-19. The CDR3 DNA follows: TGTGCCATCACTAGCGGGAGAAGGGAGACCCAGTACTTC. This gives the protein CAITSGRRETQYF.